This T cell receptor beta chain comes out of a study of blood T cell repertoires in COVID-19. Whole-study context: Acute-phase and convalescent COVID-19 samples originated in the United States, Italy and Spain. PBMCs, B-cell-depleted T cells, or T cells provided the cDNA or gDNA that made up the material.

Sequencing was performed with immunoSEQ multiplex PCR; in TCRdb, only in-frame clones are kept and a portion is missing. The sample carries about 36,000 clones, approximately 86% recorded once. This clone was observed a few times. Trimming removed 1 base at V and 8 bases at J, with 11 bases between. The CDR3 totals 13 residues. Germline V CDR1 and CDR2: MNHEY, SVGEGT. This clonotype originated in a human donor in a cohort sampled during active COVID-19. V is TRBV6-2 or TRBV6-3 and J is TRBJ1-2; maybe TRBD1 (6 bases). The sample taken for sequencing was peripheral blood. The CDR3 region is CASSYYRARGYTF. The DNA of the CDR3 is TGTGCCAGCAGTTACTACAGGGCGAGAGGCTACACCTTC.